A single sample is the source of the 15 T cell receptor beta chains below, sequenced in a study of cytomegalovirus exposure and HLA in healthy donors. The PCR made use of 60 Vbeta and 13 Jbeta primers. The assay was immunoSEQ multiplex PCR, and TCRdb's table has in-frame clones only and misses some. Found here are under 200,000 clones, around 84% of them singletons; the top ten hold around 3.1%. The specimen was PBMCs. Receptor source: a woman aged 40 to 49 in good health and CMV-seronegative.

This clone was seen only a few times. CDR3 sequence: CASSFSIGGVEYNEQFF. The CDR3 DNA sequence: TGTGCCAGCAGCTTTTCTATTGGGGGGGTGGAATACAATGAGCAGTTCTTC. This chain links TRBV11-2 with TRBJ2-1, with TRBD2 matching 7 bases. With 3 bases clipped from V and 4 bases from J, the junction kept 12 bases outside the gene matches. This CDR3 is 17 amino acids long. CDR1 SGHAT and CDR2 FQNNGV come from the germline V gene.

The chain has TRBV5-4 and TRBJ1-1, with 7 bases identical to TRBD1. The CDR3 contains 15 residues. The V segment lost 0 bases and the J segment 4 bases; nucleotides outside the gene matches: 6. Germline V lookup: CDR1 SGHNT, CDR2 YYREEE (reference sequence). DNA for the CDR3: TGTGCCAGCAGCTTGGTGGCAGGGGGTATCACTGAAGCTTTCTTT. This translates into CASSLVAGGITEAFF. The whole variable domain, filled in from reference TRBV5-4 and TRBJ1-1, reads ETGVTQSPTHLIKTRGQQVTLRCSSQSGHNTVSWYQQALGQGPQFIFQYYREEENGRGNFPPRFSGLQFPNYSSELNVNALELDDSALYLCASSLVAGGITEAFFGQGTRLTVV.

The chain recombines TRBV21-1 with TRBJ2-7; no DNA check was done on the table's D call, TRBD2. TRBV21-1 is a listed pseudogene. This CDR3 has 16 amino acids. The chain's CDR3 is CASNLHIRSSPDEQYF. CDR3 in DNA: TGTGCCAGCAATTTGCACATTAGGTCTAGCCCCGACGAGCAGTACTTC.

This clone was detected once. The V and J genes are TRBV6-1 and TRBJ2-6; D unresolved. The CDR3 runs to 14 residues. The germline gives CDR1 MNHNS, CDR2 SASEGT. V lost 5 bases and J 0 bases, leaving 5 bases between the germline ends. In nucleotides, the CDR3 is TGTGCCAGCAGTACTTACTCTGGGGCCAACGTCCTGACTTTC. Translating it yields CASSTYSGANVLTF.

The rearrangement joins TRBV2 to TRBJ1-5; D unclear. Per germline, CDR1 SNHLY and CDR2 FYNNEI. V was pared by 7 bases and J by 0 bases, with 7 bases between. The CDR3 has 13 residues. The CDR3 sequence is CASNGDSNQPQHF. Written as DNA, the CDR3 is TGTGCCAGCAACGGTGATAGCAATCAGCCCCAGCATTTT.

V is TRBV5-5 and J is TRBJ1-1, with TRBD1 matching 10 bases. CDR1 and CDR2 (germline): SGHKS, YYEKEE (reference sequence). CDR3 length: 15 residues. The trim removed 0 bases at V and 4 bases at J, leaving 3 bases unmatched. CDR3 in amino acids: CASSLVTGGGTEAFF. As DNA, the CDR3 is TGTGCCAGCAGCTTGGTGACAGGGGGCGGCACTGAAGCTTTCTTT.

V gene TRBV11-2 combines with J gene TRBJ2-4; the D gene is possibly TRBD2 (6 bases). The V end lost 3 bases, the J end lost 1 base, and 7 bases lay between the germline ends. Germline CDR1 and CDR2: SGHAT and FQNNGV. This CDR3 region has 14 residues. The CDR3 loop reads CASSFGGAKNIQYF. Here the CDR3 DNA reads TGTGCCAGCAGCTTTGGGGGGGCCAAAAACATTCAGTACTTC.

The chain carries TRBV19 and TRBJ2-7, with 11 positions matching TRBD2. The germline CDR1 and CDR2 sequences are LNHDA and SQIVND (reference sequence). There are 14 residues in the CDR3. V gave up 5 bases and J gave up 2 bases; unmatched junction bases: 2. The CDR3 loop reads CASSSGLAAYEQYF. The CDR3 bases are TGTGCCAGTAGTTCGGGACTAGCGGCCTACGAGCAGTACTTC.

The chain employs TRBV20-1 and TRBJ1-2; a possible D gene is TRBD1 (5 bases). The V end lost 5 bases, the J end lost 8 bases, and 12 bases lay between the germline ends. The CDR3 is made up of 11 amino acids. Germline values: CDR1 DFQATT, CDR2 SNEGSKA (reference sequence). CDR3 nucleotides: TGCAGTGCTTTCAGGGACTGGGGCTACACCTTC. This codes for CSAFRDWGYTF.

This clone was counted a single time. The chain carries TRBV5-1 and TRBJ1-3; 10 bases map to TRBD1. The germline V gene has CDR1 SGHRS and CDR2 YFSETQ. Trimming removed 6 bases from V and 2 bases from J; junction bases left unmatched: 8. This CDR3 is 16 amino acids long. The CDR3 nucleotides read TGCGCCAGCACGCGGACAGGGGGAGGCACTGGAAACACCATATATTTT. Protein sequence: CASTRTGGGTGNTIYF.

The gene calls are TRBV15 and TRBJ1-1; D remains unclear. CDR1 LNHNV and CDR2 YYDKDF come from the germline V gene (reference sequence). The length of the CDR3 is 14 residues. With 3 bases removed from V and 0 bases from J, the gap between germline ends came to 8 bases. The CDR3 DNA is TGTGCCACCAGCAGGACGGAGGTGAACACTGAAGCTTTCTTT. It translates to CATSRTEVNTEAFF.

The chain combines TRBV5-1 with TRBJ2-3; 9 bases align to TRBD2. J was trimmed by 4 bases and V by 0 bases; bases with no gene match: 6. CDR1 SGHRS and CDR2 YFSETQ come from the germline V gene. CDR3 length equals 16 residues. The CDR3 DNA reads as TGCGCCAGCAGCTTGGATGGCGGGGGGGCCGCAGATACGCAGTATTTT. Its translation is CASSLDGGGAADTQYF. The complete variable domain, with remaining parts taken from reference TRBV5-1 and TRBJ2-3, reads KAGVTQTPRYLIKTRGQQVTLSCSPISGHRSVSWYQQTPGQGLQFLFEYFSETQRNKGNFPGRFSGRQFSNSRSEMNVSTLELGDSALYLCASSLDGGGAADTQYFGPGTRLTVL.

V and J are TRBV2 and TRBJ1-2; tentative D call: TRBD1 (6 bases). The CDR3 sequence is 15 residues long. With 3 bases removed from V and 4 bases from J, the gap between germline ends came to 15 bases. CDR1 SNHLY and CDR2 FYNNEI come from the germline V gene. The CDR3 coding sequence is TGTGCCAGCAGTGAGGGCCAGGGGTATTCCTATGGCTACACCTTC. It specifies CASSEGQGYSYGYTF.

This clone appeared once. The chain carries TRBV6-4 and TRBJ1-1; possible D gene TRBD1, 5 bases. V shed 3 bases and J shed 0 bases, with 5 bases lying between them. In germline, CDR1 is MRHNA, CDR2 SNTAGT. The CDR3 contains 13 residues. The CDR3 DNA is TGTGCCAGCAGTGAACAGGTGAACACTGAAGCTTTCTTT. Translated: CASSEQVNTEAFF.

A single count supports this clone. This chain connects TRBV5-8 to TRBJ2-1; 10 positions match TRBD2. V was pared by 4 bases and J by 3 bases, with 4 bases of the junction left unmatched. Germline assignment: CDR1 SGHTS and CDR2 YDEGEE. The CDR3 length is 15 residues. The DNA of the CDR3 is TGTGCCAGCAGCCGAGGACTAGCGGACTACAATGAGCAGTTCTTC. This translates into CASSRGLADYNEQFF.